The 29 T cell receptor beta chains presented below share a single source sample, sequenced in a study of early T cells in non-severe SARS-CoV-2 infection (dated by TCRdb to 2020 to 2023). Receptor amplification or capture employed 5' RACE. Reads for this sample came from a NextSeq 500. The raw public data were reprocessed by TCRdb itself: fastp quality trimming at Q25, MiXCR clonotype calling, in-frame beta chains only. One record per CDR3 amino acid sequence lists the most common genes and DNA. The sample table lists tens of thousands of distinct CDR3 sequences, around 12% of them with a count of one. About 4.5% of the sample rests with the top ten. The sample consisted of whole blood. These receptors all come from an adult who was a healthcare worker with PCR-confirmed SARS-CoV-2 infection or an uninfected control (not recorded which).

In this sample, this clonotype turned up many times. The chain recombines TRBV27 with TRBJ1-2; 7 bases fit TRBD1. CDR3 size: 14 residues. J lost 4 bases, V lost 5 bases, and 7 bases had no gene match. CDR1 MNHEY and CDR2 SMNVEV come from the germline V gene (reference sequence). CDR3 protein: CASSPDRRSYGYTF. DNA for the CDR3: TGTGCCAGCAGTCCGGACAGGAGGTCCTATGGCTACACCTTC.

The sample holds many counts of this clonotype. The V call is TRBV25-1, the J call TRBJ2-7, with 8 bases that match TRBD1. The J segment lost 5 bases and the V segment lost 3 bases, leaving 9 bases of the junction unmatched. The CDR3 is 15 residues long. The germline CDR1 and CDR2 sequences are MGHDK and SYGVNS. CDR3 in amino acids: CASSDTGDRSHEQYF. The CDR3 DNA reads TGTGCCAGCAGTGATACCGGGGACAGGAGCCACGAGCAGTACTTC.

The CDR3 DNA is TGCAGTGCTAGAGCCCGGGGGGTCTACGGTACGCAGTATTTT. Translation: CSARARGVYGTQYF. The chain combines TRBV20-1 with TRBJ2-3; 7 bases fit TRBD2. The trim removed 1 base at V and 8 bases at J, leaving 9 bases unmatched. CDR1 is DFQATT and CDR2 is SNEGSKA in the germline V gene (reference sequence). This CDR3 region has 14 residues.

This clonotype was seen a few times. The chain couples TRBV12-3 or TRBV12-4 to TRBJ1-1; D gene uncertain. V was cut by 5 bases and J by 0 bases, with 7 bases left in between. The CDR3 is 13 residues long. The chain's CDR3 is CASSRNLNTEAFF. The CDR3 DNA reads as TGTGCCAGCAGTCGCAATCTGAACACTGAAGCTTTCTTT.

This clonotype was seen a few times. The chain carries TRBV29-1 and TRBJ2-7; the D call may be TRBD1 or TRBD2 (5 bases each). This CDR3 has 11 residues. The germline gives CDR1 SQVTM, CDR2 ANQGSEA. Trimming took 7 bases from V and 4 from J, leaving 11 bases between them. CDR3 in amino acids: CSAAGAYEQYF. The DNA for the CDR3 is TGCAGCGCTGCCGGGGCTTACGAGCAGTACTTC.

Many counts were recorded for this clonotype. V and J are TRBV21-1 and TRBJ1-2. TRBV21-1 is annotated as a pseudogene. This CDR3 region has 15 residues. The CDR3 DNA follows: TGTGCCAGCAGCAAAGGGCAGCGTTTTAACTATGGCTACACCTTC. It encodes CASSKGQRFNYGYTF.

This clonotype was counted a few times. This chain links TRBV19 with TRBJ2-1; 8 nucleotides agree with TRBD1. Trimming removed 2 bases from V and 7 bases from J; junction bases left unmatched: 4. This CDR3 has 14 residues. Germline CDR1 reads LNHDA; CDR2 reads SQIVND (reference sequence). The chain's CDR3 is CASSIQGARNEQFF. The CDR3 nucleotides are TGTGCCAGTAGTATACAGGGGGCTCGAAATGAGCAGTTCTTC.

The chain carries TRBV2 and TRBJ2-1; no clear D gene. Germline V lookup: CDR1 SNHLY, CDR2 FYNNEI. The CDR3 loop spans 17 amino acids. V shed 2 bases and J shed 6 bases, with 20 bases lying between them. Here the CDR3 DNA reads TGTGCCAGCAGTGAATTGCGGCGACTGGGTAGGCCCAATGAGCAGTTCTTC. Residues: CASSELRRLGRPNEQFF.

Points on this clonotype: A clone one base away is much larger, so this may be a read error. The chain carries TRBV20-1 and TRBJ1-1, with D possibly matching TRBD1 (5 bases). The CDR3 covers 15 residues. V was trimmed by 4 bases and J by 4 bases, leaving 19 bases between them. The germline CDR1 and CDR2 sequences are DFQATT and SNEGSKA (reference sequence). As DNA, the CDR3 is TGCAGTGCTACCCGGGGCGGCTCTTTTCTCACTGAAGCTTTCTTT. Its translation: CSATRGGSFLTEAFF.

Many counts were recorded for this clonotype. The chain joins TRBV18 to TRBJ1-1; D gene ambiguous. Per the germline V gene, CDR1 is KGHSH and CDR2 is LQKENI. The V and J ends lost 5 bases and 4 bases respectively, with 20 bases between them. The CDR3 is made up of 16 amino acids. Here the CDR3 reads CASSASQDVVSTEAFF. CDR3 nucleotide sequence: TGTGCCAGCTCAGCGTCCCAGGACGTGGTAAGCACTGAAGCTTTCTTT. Filled out from reference TRBV18 and TRBJ1-1, the complete variable domain reads NAGVMQNPRHLVRRRGQEARLRCSPMKGHSHVYWYRQLPEEGLKFMVYLQKENIIDESGMPKERFSAEFPKEGPSILRIQQVVRGDSAAYFCASSASQDVVSTEAFFGQGTRLTVV.

This clonotype has more than one count but fewer than ten. CDR3: CAIRTAISPLHF. CDR3 nucleotide sequence: TGTGCCATCCGGACAGCCATTTCACCCCTCCACTTT. J is TRBJ1-6 and V is TRBV7-2; D possibly corresponds to TRBD1 (6 bases). The CDR3 length is 12 residues. V lost 10 bases and J lost 9, with 13 bases in between. Germline V CDR1 and CDR2: SGHTA, FQGNSA.

This clonotype has a count of ten or more. V is TRBV20-1 and J is TRBJ2-1; a possible D gene is TRBD2 (5 bases). The V and J ends lost 6 bases and 7 bases respectively, with 19 bases between them. Per germline, CDR1 DFQATT and CDR2 SNEGSKA (reference sequence). The CDR3 totals 14 residues. CDR3 bases: TGCAGTGCCTTTTTGAGGGTATTAGGAAATGAGCAGTTCTTC. Protein: CSAFLRVLGNEQFF.

This clonotype was seen more than once but under ten times. This chain links TRBV30 with TRBJ1-4; D is unclear. V lost 3 bases to trimming and J lost 2 bases, with 13 bases between them. Germline V gives CDR1 GTSNPN, CDR2 SVGIG (reference sequence). This CDR3 region has 15 residues. CDR3 protein: CAWRDGFSTNEKLFF. In nucleotides, the CDR3 is TGTGCCTGGAGGGATGGTTTCAGCACTAATGAAAAACTGTTTTTT.

Many counts were recorded for this clonotype. V is TRBV9 and J is TRBJ2-3; 9 bases fit TRBD1. J gave up 2 bases and V 0 bases, and 4 bases lay outside the gene matches. This CDR3 is built from 16 residues. Germline V gene data show CDR1 as SGDLS and CDR2 as YYNGEE. The CDR3 nucleotides read TGTGCCAGCAGCGTAGCTGGGACAGGGTACACAGATACGCAGTATTTT. Translated: CASSVAGTGYTDTQYF.

This clonotype was detected ten times or more. The V call is TRBV28, the J call TRBJ2-6; 7 bases are shared with TRBD1. Germline assignment: CDR1 MDHEN and CDR2 SYDVKM. With V trimmed by 5 bases and J by 2 bases, 0 bases remained unmatched. The CDR3 sequence is 14 residues long. The CDR3 protein is CASSDRAGANVLTF. CDR3 in DNA: TGTGCCAGCAGTGACAGGGCTGGGGCCAACGTCCTGACTTTC.

The rearrangement joins TRBV11-1 to TRBJ2-7; tentatively, D is TRBD1 (5 bases). Per the germline V gene, CDR1 is SGHAT and CDR2 is FQDESV (reference sequence). The CDR3 is made up of 15 amino acids. V was clipped by 5 bases and J by 5 bases, with 19 bases between them. The CDR3 DNA reads as TGTGCCAGCAGCCTGTTGACAGTTGGGCCAAACGAGCAGTACTTC. This translates into CASSLLTVGPNEQYF.

The chain is built from TRBV7-3 and TRBJ2-5; 11 bases line up with TRBD2. Germline-derived CDR1 and CDR2 are SGHTA and FQGTGA. This CDR3 spans 19 amino acids. Trimming cost V 4 bases and J 4 bases; bases outside gene matches: 17. This CDR3 is CASSSQEVLAGGPTETQYF. The CDR3 DNA is TGTGCCAGCAGCTCACAGGAAGTCCTAGCGGGGGGACCTACAGAGACCCAGTACTTC.

This clonotype appeared a few times. The chain links TRBV28 to TRBJ2-3; maybe TRBD2 (5 bases). V lost 6 bases and J lost 6, with 16 bases in between. Germline CDR1 and CDR2: MDHEN and SYDVKM. CDR3 length: 14 amino acids. CDR3 nucleotide sequence: TGTGCCAGCAGACTTACTAGTTTAGTCGATACGCAGTATTTT. It codes for CASRLTSLVDTQYF.

This chain joins TRBV7-2 and TRBJ2-1; unclear D gene. Between the trimmed V and J ends, which lost 0 bases and 7 bases, there was a span of 7 bases. The germline gives CDR1 SGHTA, CDR2 FQGNSA. The CDR3 contains 13 residues. The CDR3 loop is CASSLAYSNEQFF. Written as DNA, the CDR3 is TGTGCCAGCAGCTTAGCGTACAGTAATGAGCAGTTCTTC.

The genes are TRBV9 and TRBJ2-1; TRBD2 matches at 8 bases. Trimming cost V 3 bases and J 4 bases; bases outside gene matches: 6. The CDR3 consists of 15 residues. Germline values: CDR1 SGDLS, CDR2 YYNGEE. CDR3 residues: CASSETGTRYNEQFF. The DNA of the CDR3 is TGTGCCAGCAGCGAAACCGGGACTAGATACAATGAGCAGTTCTTC.

This clonotype was found a few times. CDR3 nucleotide sequence: TGCGCCAGCAGCCAACAGTTCACCGGGGAGCTGTTTTTT. Translating it yields CASSQQFTGELFF. The V call is TRBV4-1, the J call TRBJ2-2; D remains ambiguous. From germline, CDR1 is MGHRA and CDR2 YSYEKL. Trimming stripped 2 bases from V and 4 bases from J, with 5 bases between. The CDR3 sequence is 13 residues long.

The sample holds many counts of this clonotype. The chain links TRBV3-1 to TRBJ2-4; D possibly corresponds to TRBD2 (5 bases). From germline, CDR1 is LGHDT and CDR2 YNNKEL (reference sequence). CDR3 length: 15 amino acids. Trimming took 1 base from V and 1 from J, leaving 8 bases between them. CDR3 region: CASSQVEGAKNIQYF. In DNA form, the CDR3 reads TGTGCCAGCAGCCAAGTAGAGGGCGCCAAAAACATTCAGTACTTC.

The table lists this clonotype with a few counts. The gene calls are TRBV20-1 and TRBJ2-7, with a possible D match to TRBD1 (5 bases). The CDR3 totals 13 residues. Looked up from germline, CDR1 is DFQATT and CDR2 is SNEGSKA (reference sequence). V dropped 4 bases and J dropped 3 bases, with 13 bases sitting between them. As DNA, the CDR3 is TGCAGTGCTATCCCACAGGTTGGCTACGAGCAGTACTTC. Amino acids: CSAIPQVGYEQYF.

This clonotype was counted ten times or more. The gene calls are TRBV9 and TRBJ1-2; D is unclear. Germline lookup yields CDR1 SGDLS and CDR2 YYNGEE. The CDR3 runs 17 residues. V was cut by 0 bases and J by 0 bases, with 15 bases left in between. The CDR3: CASSVGREASANYGYTF. The CDR3 DNA sequence: TGTGCCAGCAGCGTAGGTCGTGAGGCTTCTGCTAACTATGGCTACACCTTC.

The chain joins TRBV12-5 to TRBJ2-1, with no clear D. Germline V gene lookup returns CDR1 LGHNT and CDR2 FRNRAP. Trimming took off 9 bases at V and 1 base at J, with 13 bases between the two ends. CDR3 size: 14 residues. The CDR3 DNA reads TGTGCTAGCAAGGACCGCTTTTCCTACAATGAGCAGTTCTTC. Its protein product is CASKDRFSYNEQFF.

In its sample, this clonotype was seen a few times. The genes are TRBV27 and TRBJ1-5, with no clear D. Germline-derived CDR1 and CDR2 are MNHEY and SMNVEV (reference sequence). Trimming shortened V by 5 bases and J by 4 bases, and 15 bases separated the two germline ends. This CDR3 is built from 15 residues. This CDR3 reads CASSPRGPRNQPQHF. The DNA of the CDR3 is TGTGCCAGCAGTCCCCGAGGACCGCGGAATCAGCCCCAGCATTTT.

V gene TRBV11-3 combines with J gene TRBJ2-1; a weak D match, TRBD2 (5 bases). Trimming shortened V by 2 bases and J by 9 bases, and 11 bases separated the two germline ends. Germline V gene data show CDR1 as SGHNT and CDR2 as YENEEA. There are 13 residues in the CDR3. The CDR3 nucleotides read TGTGCCAGCAGCTTACCCCTCAGCGGTGAGCAGTTCTTC. This encodes CASSLPLSGEQFF.

This clonotype was detected ten times or more. This chain uses TRBV3-1 with TRBJ2-7; D possibly corresponds to TRBD2 (5 bases). V lost 5 bases and J 3 bases, leaving 11 bases between the germline ends. CDR3 length: 13 amino acids. Germline values: CDR1 LGHDT, CDR2 YNNKEL (reference sequence). The CDR3: CASSVGLHYEQYF. Written as DNA, the CDR3 is TGTGCCAGCAGCGTCGGACTTCACTACGAGCAGTACTTC.

A word on this clonotype: Lacking the conserved final phenylalanine or tryptophan, this CDR3 likely reflects a read error. The chain couples TRBV6-2 or TRBV6-3 to TRBJ2-1, with D unresolved. Germline V gives CDR1 MNHEY, CDR2 SVGEGT. This CDR3 contains 9 residues. CDR3 in DNA: TGTGCCAGCGGTTATGAGCAGTTCCTC. Protein: CASGYEQFL.